A selection of T cell receptor beta chains follows, all from one sample in a study of regulatory T cells in long-lasting Graves disease. TCRdb ran MiXCR on the multiplex PCR reads and lists one entry per CDR3 protein. The sample includes roughly 500,000 distinct CDR3 sequences, 20% to 25% seen only once; the top ten take more than 6%. Sequenced here: peripheral blood mononuclear cells (PBMCs), sampled when the disease was refractory, from a patient treated with antithyroid drugs. The receptors were sampled from a female donor with Graves disease. The CDR3 runs from the conserved cysteine through the conserved F or W. Fields, in order: clone size, V gene, J gene, D gene, CDR3 DNA, CDR3 protein. D genes are given only for firm matches. The size field is filled for only some rows; it gives once, few, many or a size class.

clone size: few
V gene: TRBV3-1
J gene: TRBJ2-2
D gene: TRBD1
CDR3 DNA: TGTGCCAGCAGCCAAATCGACAGGGTCACCGGGGAGCTGTTTTTT
CDR3 protein: CASSQIDRVTGELFF

clone size: -
V gene: TRBV20-1
J gene: TRBJ1-5
D gene: TRBD1
CDR3 DNA: TGCAGTGCTAGTCTACAGGGGGCGGGACAGCCCCAGCATTTT
CDR3 protein: CSASLQGAGQPQHF

clone size: -
V gene: TRBV9
J gene: TRBJ1-4
D gene: -
CDR3 DNA: TGTGCCAGCAGCGTAGCACAGGATAATGAAAAACTGTTTTTT
CDR3 protein: CASSVAQDNEKLFF

clone size: few
V gene: TRBV29-1
J gene: TRBJ1-1
D gene: -
CDR3 DNA: TGCAGCGTGGACGTTGGGGGGTACACTGAAGCTTTCTTT
CDR3 protein: CSVDVGGYTEAFF

clone size: few
V gene: TRBV7-9
J gene: TRBJ1-1
D gene: TRBD1
CDR3 DNA: TGTGCCAGCAGCCCAACCGGGGACAGCGGGGGGATCACTGAAGCTTTCTTT
CDR3 protein: CASSPTGDSGGITEAFF

clone size: many
V gene: TRBV6-2/TRBV6-3
J gene: TRBJ1-2
D gene: -
CDR3 DNA: TGTGCCAGCAGCATATCTCAGGGTGTCGGCTACACCTTC
CDR3 protein: CASSISQGVGYTF

clone size: -
V gene: TRBV12-5
J gene: TRBJ2-2
D gene: -
CDR3 DNA: TGTGCTAGTGGTGATGATCTAACCGGGGAGCTGTTTTTT
CDR3 protein: CASGDDLTGELFF

clone size: few
V gene: TRBV5-1
J gene: TRBJ2-3
D gene: -
CDR3 DNA: TGCGCCAGCAGCTTCACGGGGAGTAGTGCAGATACGCAGTATTTT
CDR3 protein: CASSFTGSSADTQYF

clone size: few
V gene: TRBV10-3
J gene: TRBJ1-6
D gene: -
CDR3 DNA: TGTGCCATCGGGGGGAGTTATAATTCACCCCTCCACTTT
CDR3 protein: CAIGGSYNSPLHF

clone size: many
V gene: TRBV20-1
J gene: TRBJ2-5
D gene: TRBD2
CDR3 DNA: TGCAGTGCTTTCAGACTAGCGGGGTTCCAAGAGACCCAGTACTTC
CDR3 protein: CSAFRLAGFQETQYF

clone size: -
V gene: TRBV19
J gene: TRBJ2-7
D gene: -
CDR3 DNA: TGTGCCAGTAGTATTGTAGGGTTCTCCTACGAGCAGTACTTC
CDR3 protein: CASSIVGFSYEQYF

clone size: many
V gene: TRBV6-5
J gene: TRBJ2-5
D gene: TRBD2
CDR3 DNA: TGTGCCAGCAGTTACCCTAGCGGGAGTCAAGAGACCCAGTACTTC
CDR3 protein: CASSYPSGSQETQYF

clone size: many
V gene: TRBV3-1
J gene: TRBJ2-4
D gene: TRBD1
CDR3 DNA: TGTGCCAGCAGCGACCGGGACAGCAAAAACATTCAGTACTTC
CDR3 protein: CASSDRDSKNIQYF

clone size: -
V gene: TRBV4-2
J gene: TRBJ2-7
D gene: TRBD1
CDR3 DNA: TGTGCCAGCAGCCGTGGGACAGGGGGCTGGTACGAGCAGTACTTC
CDR3 protein: CASSRGTGGWYEQYF

clone size: -
V gene: TRBV19
J gene: TRBJ2-7
D gene: TRBD1
CDR3 DNA: TGTGCCAGTAGTAGAAGTAAGGGGGCGGACTCCTACGAGCAGTACTTC
CDR3 protein: CASSRSKGADSYEQYF

clone size: many
V gene: TRBV28
J gene: TRBJ1-2
D gene: TRBD1
CDR3 DNA: TGTGCCAGCACGCTAAGGGGGCCCTATGGCTACACCTTC
CDR3 protein: CASTLRGPYGYTF

clone size: -
V gene: TRBV29-1
J gene: TRBJ1-4
D gene: -
CDR3 DNA: TGCAGCGTTGAGTCCCCAACTAATGAAAAACTGTTTTTT
CDR3 protein: CSVESPTNEKLFF

clone size: many
V gene: TRBV20-1
J gene: TRBJ1-1
D gene: -
CDR3 DNA: TGCAGTGCTAGAAAGGGAGGGAACACTGAAGCTTTCTTT
CDR3 protein: CSARKGGNTEAFF

clone size: many
V gene: TRBV29-1
J gene: TRBJ1-3
D gene: TRBD1
CDR3 DNA: TGCAGCGTTGAGGACAGGGTAGGGGGATCTGGAAACACCATATATTTT
CDR3 protein: CSVEDRVGGSGNTIYF

clone size: -
V gene: TRBV6-5
J gene: TRBJ1-1
D gene: -
CDR3 DNA: TGTGCCAGCAGTTACGTGGGCGGAGTGAACACCGGGGAGGGGAACACTGAAGCTTTCTTT
CDR3 protein: CASSYVGGVNTGEGNTEAFF

clone size: few
V gene: TRBV12-3/TRBV12-4
J gene: TRBJ2-1
D gene: -
CDR3 DNA: TGTGCCAGCAGTTTAGCGGGGGGAGAGGGGGGGGAGCATAATGAGCAGTTCTTC
CDR3 protein: CASSLAGGEGGEHNEQFF

clone size: many
V gene: TRBV28
J gene: TRBJ2-6
D gene: -
CDR3 DNA: TGTGCCACGGTGACGGCAGGTTACTCTGGGGCCAACGTCCTGACTTTC
CDR3 protein: CATVTAGYSGANVLTF

clone size: many
V gene: TRBV11-2
J gene: TRBJ1-6
D gene: -
CDR3 DNA: TGTGCCAGCAGCTTGTTGGAGGGCTCACCCCTCCACTTT
CDR3 protein: CASSLLEGSPLHF

clone size: many
V gene: TRBV28
J gene: TRBJ2-7
D gene: TRBD1
CDR3 DNA: TGTGCCAGCAGTTTAAGTGGGACAGCCTCCTACGAGCAGTACTTC
CDR3 protein: CASSLSGTASYEQYF

clone size: -
V gene: TRBV7-9
J gene: TRBJ1-2
D gene: TRBD1
CDR3 DNA: TGTGCCAGCGGCGTATCGGCAGGGGGCGATCCCAACTATGGCTACACCTTC
CDR3 protein: CASGVSAGGDPNYGYTF